The entry below describes one T cell receptor beta chain. A junction boundary mismatches the germline segment, possibly from a read error. CDR3 length equals 12 residues. Germline-derived CDR1 and CDR2 are SGHVS and FQNEAQ. Constant-region priming of approximately 500 ng total RNA yielded TCR beta cDNA. Libraries of TCR beta came from three nested multiplex PCR rounds with slightly modified ARM-PCR. Investigators reported that the first two PCR rounds, at 10 cycles each, used TRBV1-TRBV30 forward primers with a C-beta reverse primer. TCRdb re-called the multiplex PCR reads with MiXCR, one entry per CDR3 protein. The table includes around 78,000 distinct CDR3 sequences, 70% to 75% detected once. DNA and RNA were both co-extracted from about 19-30 mg of bulk tissue that had not been sorted. The data were obtained in a study of tumor-infiltrating lymphocytes in primary liver carcinoma.

The receptor was derived from a woman between 55 and 75 years old with primary liver carcinoma and hepatitis B virus infection. Sequenced input: liver tumor tissue from sampling region 4. Subset meaning: tumor region T4, right-lateral pole. The chain couples TRBV7-8 to TRBJ2-2; possible D gene TRBD2, 5 bases. DNA of the CDR3: TGTGCCAGCAGCTTAGAGGCCGGGGAGCTGTTTTTC. It specifies CASSLEAGELFF.